Listed below are T cell receptor beta chains from one sample, sequenced in a study of spatial heterogeneity in lung cancer. A single record per CDR3 protein comes from TCRdb applying MiXCR to the 5' RACE reads. This repertoire shows roughly 38,000 distinct CDR3 sequences, roughly 10% found once; its top ten account for roughly 17%. The sequencing here drew on PBMCs, taken at follow-up. The source of these receptors is a female donor with early-stage non-small cell lung cancer. Each CDR3 is given with its conserved first and last residue. A D gene is named only where the DNA matches it firmly. Rows give clone size only sometimes, using once, few, many, or a class for an expanded clone.

NA,NA,TRBJ1-6,TRBV23-1,TGCGCCAGCAGTCATGCCGAGACAGTCGTTAATTCACCCCTCCACTTT,CASSHAETVVNSPLHF
TRBD2,NA,TRBJ2-5,TRBV20-1,TGCAGTGCTAGGCGGGGGTTGAGGACCCAGTACTTC,CSARRGLRTQYF
NA,medium-sized,TRBJ2-1,TRBV3-1,TGTGCCAGCGGAGCCTCCGCCTACAATGAGCAGTTCTTC,CASGASAYNEQFF
NA,few,TRBJ2-7,TRBV24-1,TGTGCCACCAGTGGGGAGGGGGACGAGCAGTACTTC,CATSGEGDEQYF
NA,many,TRBJ1-2,TRBV5-1,TGCGCCAGCAGCTACGACAGCAACTATGGCTACACCTTC,CASSYDSNYGYTF
TRBD1,many,TRBJ1-5,TRBV5-1,TGCGCCAGCAGTCAGATGAGACAGGGTTGGCAGCCCCAGCATTTT,CASSQMRQGWQPQHF
TRBD2,few,TRBJ2-2,TRBV7-3,TGTGCCAGCAGCTTAATGGGACTAGCGGCCGGGGAGCTGTTTTTT,CASSLMGLAAGELFF
NA,NA,TRBJ2-1,TRBV5-6,TGTGCCAGCAGCTTGGGCTATTCTGAGCAGTTCTTC,CASSLGYSEQFF
NA,NA,TRBJ2-2,TRBV20-1,TGCAGTGCTCTGGAAGAGACCGGGGAGCTGTTTTTT,CSALEETGELFF
NA,medium-sized,TRBJ2-2,TRBV7-9,TGTGCCAGCAGCTTAGCGGGACCTGATACCGGGGAGCTGTTTTTT,CASSLAGPDTGELFF
NA,NA,TRBJ2-3,TRBV28,TGTGCCAGCATCCCCCGGGACTTCAGGGTGGATACGCAGTATTTT,CASIPRDFRVDTQYF
TRBD2,NA,TRBJ2-5,TRBV5-1,TGCGCCAGCAGCTCCAGCGGGGGGGAAGAGACCCAGTACTTC,CASSSSGGEETQYF
TRBD1,many,TRBJ1-2,TRBV29-1,TGCAGCGTCCCGCTGGGCAGGGGGCAGTCGAACTATGGCTACACCTTC,CSVPLGRGQSNYGYTF
TRBD2,many,TRBJ2-1,TRBV20-1,TGCAGTGCTAGTTCTAGCGGGGACCCAACTTACAATGAGCAGTTCTTC,CSASSSGDPTYNEQFF
NA,few,TRBJ2-3,TRBV28,TGTGCCAGCTCTACCGGGTCTAGCACAGATACGCAGTATTTT,CASSTGSSTDTQYF
NA,NA,TRBJ2-3,TRBV7-3,TGTGCCAGCAGCTCTATTGCGGGGGCCACAGATACGCAGTATTTT,CASSSIAGATDTQYF
NA,few,TRBJ2-7,TRBV7-9,TGTGCCAGCTCGGGGGAGCCTACGCGGGAGCAGTACTTC,CASSGEPTREQYF
TRBD2,few,TRBJ2-3,TRBV18,TGTGCCAGCTCACCCGGGACTAGCATCACAGATACGCAGTATTTT,CASSPGTSITDTQYF
TRBD1,medium-sized,TRBJ2-3,TRBV2,TGTGCCAGCAGTGAAGCCATTGCGGGACAGGGGACAGATACGCAGTATTTT,CASSEAIAGQGTDTQYF
TRBD2,NA,TRBJ2-3,TRBV6-1,TGTGCCAGCAGATTGCGGGGGGGCTCTGGCACAGATACGCAGTATTTT,CASRLRGGSGTDTQYF
NA,NA,TRBJ2-3,TRBV7-2,TGTGCCAGCAGCTTAGCGGCCACAGATACGCAGTATTTT,CASSLAATDTQYF
NA,few,TRBJ1-1,TRBV10-3,TGTGCCATCAGTCCCTCAGGCACTGAAGCTTTCTTT,CAISPSGTEAFF
NA,few,TRBJ2-1,TRBV5-4,TGTGCCAGCAGCCGGGACTCGAGGAGCTCCTACAATGAGCAGTTCTTC,CASSRDSRSSYNEQFF
TRBD1,NA,TRBJ2-3,TRBV11-3,TGTGCCAGCAGCCCGGGGACAGGGGAGACAGATACGCAGTATTTT,CASSPGTGETDTQYF
TRBD2,once,TRBJ2-5,TRBV7-8,TGTGCCAGCAGCTCCGCCGGACTAGCGGGGGAAGAGACCCAGTACTTC,CASSSAGLAGEETQYF
NA,many,TRBJ2-7,TRBV11-3,TGTGCCAGCAGCTCAATGACAGAGGGCGAGCAGTACTTC,CASSSMTEGEQYF
NA,NA,TRBJ2-7,TRBV7-7,TGTGCCAGCAGCACCACAGGGCTGGGAGAGCAGTACTTC,CASSTTGLGEQYF
NA,many,TRBJ1-2,TRBV20-1,TGCAGTGCTAGAGATTCCGTGGCAGGGGTCTATGGCTACACCTTC,CSARDSVAGVYGYTF
NA,many,TRBJ1-1,TRBV11-2,TGTGCCAGCAGCTTACTTCAGGGGTCGACGTCTGAAGCTTTCTTT,CASSLLQGSTSEAFF
TRBD2,many,TRBJ2-3,TRBV20-1,TGCAGTGCTAGTCAGTCGCGGGGGGTGACAGATACGCAGTATTTT,CSASQSRGVTDTQYF
NA,many,TRBJ2-3,TRBV18,TGTGCCAGCTCACCTGGGGCAACAACCAATACGCAGTATTTT,CASSPGATTNTQYF
TRBD1,many,TRBJ2-2,TRBV5-5,TGTGCCAGCAGGGGACAGCCGAACACCGGGGAGCTGTTTTTT,CASRGQPNTGELFF
NA,NA,TRBJ2-7,TRBV2,TGTGCCAGCAGTGATGAGGACGAGCAGTACTTC,CASSDEDEQYF
NA,many,TRBJ2-5,TRBV7-3,TGTGCCAGCAGCTTAACAAATACGGAGACCCAGTACTTC,CASSLTNTETQYF
NA,few,TRBJ1-6,TRBV28,TGTGCCAGCAGTCCATCGCAGGGAATTCATAATTCACCCCTCCACTTT,CASSPSQGIHNSPLHF
NA,many,TRBJ1-2,TRBV6-1,TGTGCCAGCAGTCCTGGAGGGGGCTATGGCTACACCTTC,CASSPGGGYGYTF
NA,few,TRBJ2-7,TRBV25-1,TGTGCCTCCCAGGGCTACGAGCAGTACTTC,CASQGYEQYF
NA,NA,TRBJ2-2,TRBV6-5,TGTGCCAGCAGTCGCAGACCCGTTGGGGACACCGGGGAGCTGTTTTTT,CASSRRPVGDTGELFF
NA,few,TRBJ2-6,TRBV15,TGTGCCACCAGCAGTGGGGCAACCTCTGGGGCCAACGTCCTGACTTTC,CATSSGATSGANVLTF
TRBD1,few,TRBJ2-7,TRBV28,TGTGCCAGCAGTCGATTGGACAGGGACTTCAACGAGCAGTACTTC,CASSRLDRDFNEQYF
NA,many,TRBJ1-5,TRBV30,TGTGCCTGGAGGCAAAATAGCAATCAGCCCCAGCATTTT,CAWRQNSNQPQHF
NA,NA,TRBJ2-3,TRBV27,TGTGCCAGCAGTTTACGAGGGGATACGCAGTATTTT,CASSLRGDTQYF
NA,few,TRBJ2-2,TRBV7-6,TGTGCCAGCAGCCCCTGGTCGGACACCGGGGAGCTGTTTTTT,CASSPWSDTGELFF
NA,many,TRBJ1-5,TRBV28,TGTGCCAGCAGTTTAGTCGGATCCTACAATCAGCCCCAGCATTTT,CASSLVGSYNQPQHF
NA,many,TRBJ2-4,TRBV28,TGTGCCAGCAGTGGATCCGGGACACCCAAAAACATTCAGTACTTC,CASSGSGTPKNIQYF
NA,few,TRBJ1-1,TRBV11-2,TGTGCCAGCAGCTTAGGGGGCGAGGGAGTGGACACTGAAGCTTTCTTT,CASSLGGEGVDTEAFF
TRBD1,few,TRBJ1-2,TRBV20-1,TGCAGTGCTAAACCTAAGGGGACAGGGCCCTATGGCTACACCTTC,CSAKPKGTGPYGYTF
NA,NA,TRBJ1-1,TRBV6-4,TGTGCCAGCAGTGACACAAGCCGGAACACTGAAGCTTTCTTT,CASSDTSRNTEAFF
NA,many,TRBJ1-6,TRBV30,TGTGCCTGCGGTAGATATAATTCACCCCTCCACTTT,CACGRYNSPLHF
NA,many,TRBJ2-5,TRBV20-1,TGCAGTGCTAGAGATCCTGGATCACAAGAGACCCAGTACTTC,CSARDPGSQETQYF
TRBD2,many,TRBJ2-7,TRBV12-3/TRBV12-4,TGTGCCAGCAGTTTCGGACCCGTGACTAGCGGGGACGAGCAGTACTTC,CASSFGPVTSGDEQYF
TRBD2,NA,TRBJ2-3,TRBV7-8,TGTGCCAGCAGCTCAGGACTAGCGACAGATACGCAGTATTTT,CASSSGLATDTQYF
NA,few,TRBJ1-2,TRBV6-4,TGTGCCAGCAGTGCCTCGGGAAACTATGGCTACACCTTC,CASSASGNYGYTF
NA,NA,TRBJ1-4,TRBV5-1,TGCGCCAGCAGCTCAATCGGTGGGGAGGCGAGCGAAAAACTGTTTTTT,CASSSIGGEASEKLFF
NA,NA,TRBJ1-5,TRBV28,TGTGCCAGCAGGTACGGGTGGAATCAGCCCCAGCATTTT,CASRYGWNQPQHF
NA,few,TRBJ1-2,TRBV2,TGTGCCAGCATCCCGAATCCCATCTATGGCTACACCTTC,CASIPNPIYGYTF
NA,many,TRBJ2-7,TRBV20-1,TGCAGTGCTAGAGAAGGTTCCTACGAGCAGTACTTC,CSAREGSYEQYF
NA,NA,TRBJ2-1,TRBV11-2,TGTGCCAGCAGCTTAGGAGAGTACAATGAGCAGTTCTTC,CASSLGEYNEQFF